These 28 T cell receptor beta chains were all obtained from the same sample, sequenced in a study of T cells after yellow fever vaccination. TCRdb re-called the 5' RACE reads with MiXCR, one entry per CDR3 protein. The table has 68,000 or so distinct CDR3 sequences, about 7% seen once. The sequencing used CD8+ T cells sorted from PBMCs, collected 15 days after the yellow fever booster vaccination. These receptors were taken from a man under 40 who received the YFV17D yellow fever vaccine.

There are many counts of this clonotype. As DNA, the CDR3 is TGCGCCAGCAGCTTGTGGTCGGTCGATACGCAGTATTTT. As protein: CASSLWSVDTQYF. The chain couples TRBV5-1 to TRBJ2-3; D remains unclear. Per germline, CDR1 SGHRS and CDR2 YFSETQ. This CDR3 comprises 13 residues. Trimming shortened V by 1 base and J by 6 bases, and 9 bases separated the two germline ends.

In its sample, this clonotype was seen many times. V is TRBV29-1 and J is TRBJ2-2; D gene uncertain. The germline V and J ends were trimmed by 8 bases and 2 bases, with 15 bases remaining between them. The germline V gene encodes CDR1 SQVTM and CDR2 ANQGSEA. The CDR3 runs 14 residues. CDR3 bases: TGCAGCATCACCTCACTGGAAAACACCGGGGAGCTGTTTTTT. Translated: CSITSLENTGELFF.

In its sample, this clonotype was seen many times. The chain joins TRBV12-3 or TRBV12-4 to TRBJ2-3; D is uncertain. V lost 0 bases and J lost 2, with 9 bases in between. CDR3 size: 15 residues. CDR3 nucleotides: TGTGCCAGCAGTTTAGCCTACTTGACCACAGATACGCAGTATTTT. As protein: CASSLAYLTTDTQYF.

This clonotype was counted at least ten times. This CDR3 is CSDGPENEQFF. In DNA form, the CDR3 reads TGCAGTGATGGCCCCGAGAATGAGCAGTTCTTC. The genes are TRBV20-1 and TRBJ2-1; no clear D. Trimming left V 7 bases short and J 7 bases short, with 11 bases between. From germline, CDR1 is DFQATT and CDR2 SNEGSKA (reference sequence). The CDR3 totals 11 residues.

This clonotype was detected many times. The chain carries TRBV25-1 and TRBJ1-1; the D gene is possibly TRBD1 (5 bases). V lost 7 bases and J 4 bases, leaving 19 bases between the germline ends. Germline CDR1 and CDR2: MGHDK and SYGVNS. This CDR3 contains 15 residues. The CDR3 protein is CASTTPMGGTTEAFF. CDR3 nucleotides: TGTGCCAGCACTACCCCTATGGGGGGGACCACTGAAGCTTTCTTT.

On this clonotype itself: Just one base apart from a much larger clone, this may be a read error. CDR3 DNA sequence: TGTGCCAGCGGCGTAGATGACTCCAGCTCCTACGAGCAGTACTTC. It codes for CASGVDDSSSYEQYF. This chain uses TRBV9 with TRBJ2-7, with D hard to call. Germline-derived CDR1 and CDR2 are SGDLS and YYNGEE. The CDR3 is 15 amino acids.

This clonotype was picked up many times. The CDR3 here is CASSYSLVAAMNTEAFF. DNA of the CDR3: TGTGCCAGCAGTTATTCCCTAGTGGCAGCGATGAACACTGAAGCTTTCTTT. The chain joins TRBV6-5 to TRBJ1-1, with no clear D. The germline gives CDR1 MNHEY, CDR2 SVGAGI. The CDR3 consists of 17 residues. V lost 3 bases and J lost 0, with 17 bases in between.

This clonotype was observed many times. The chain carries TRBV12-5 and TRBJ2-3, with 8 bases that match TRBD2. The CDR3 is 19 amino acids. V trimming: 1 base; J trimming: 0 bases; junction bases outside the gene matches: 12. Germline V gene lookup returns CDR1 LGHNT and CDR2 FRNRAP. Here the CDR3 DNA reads TGTGCTAGTGGTTTGGCTAGCGGGTCCTCACCTTCTAGCACAGATACGCAGTATTTT. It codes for CASGLASGSSPSSTDTQYF.

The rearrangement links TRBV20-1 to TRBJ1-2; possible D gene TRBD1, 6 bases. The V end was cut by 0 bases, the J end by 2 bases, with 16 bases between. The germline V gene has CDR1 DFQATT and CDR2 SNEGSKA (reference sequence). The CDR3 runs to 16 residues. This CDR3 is CSARDPEITGNYGYTF. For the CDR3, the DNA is TGCAGTGCTAGAGACCCGGAAATCACAGGGAACTATGGCTACACCTTC.

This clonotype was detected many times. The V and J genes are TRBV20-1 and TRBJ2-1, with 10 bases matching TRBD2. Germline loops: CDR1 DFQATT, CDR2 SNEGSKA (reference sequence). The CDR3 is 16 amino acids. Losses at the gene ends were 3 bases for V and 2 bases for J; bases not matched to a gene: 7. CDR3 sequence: CSARPSGSGTYNEQFF. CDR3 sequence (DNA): TGCAGTGCTAGGCCTAGCGGGAGTGGAACCTACAATGAGCAGTTCTTC.

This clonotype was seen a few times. The CDR3 here is CASSFQVASAYNEQFF. CDR3 DNA sequence: TGTGCCAGTAGTTTCCAGGTGGCTAGCGCATACAATGAGCAGTTCTTC. The V call is TRBV19, the J call TRBJ2-1; D is possibly TRBD2 (6 bases). The CDR3 length is 16 residues. The V gene lost 5 bases and the J gene lost 4 bases, with 18 bases spanning the gap. Germline CDR1 LNHDA, CDR2 SQIVND (reference sequence).

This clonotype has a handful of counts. The CDR3 coding sequence is TGTGCCAGCAGCTTACGCCCAGACACTGAAGCTTTCTTT. Its protein is CASSLRPDTEAFF. The chain recombines TRBV7-3 with TRBJ1-1; no clear D gene. This CDR3 has 13 residues. Germline V gives CDR1 SGHTA, CDR2 FQGTGA. Deletions cut 2 bases from V and 3 bases from J, with 7 bases between.

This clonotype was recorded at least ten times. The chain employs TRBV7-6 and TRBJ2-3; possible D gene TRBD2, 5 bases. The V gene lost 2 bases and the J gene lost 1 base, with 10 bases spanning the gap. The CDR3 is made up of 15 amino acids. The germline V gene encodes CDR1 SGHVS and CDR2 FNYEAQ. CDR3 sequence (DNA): TGTGCCAGCAGCTTATTCGAGCGGCGCACAGATACGCAGTATTTT. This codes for CASSLFERRTDTQYF.

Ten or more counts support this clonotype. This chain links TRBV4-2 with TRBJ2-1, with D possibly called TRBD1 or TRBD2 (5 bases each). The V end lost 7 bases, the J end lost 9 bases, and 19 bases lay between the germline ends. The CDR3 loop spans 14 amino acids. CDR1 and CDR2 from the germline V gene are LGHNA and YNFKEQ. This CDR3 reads CASKIGTRLREQFF. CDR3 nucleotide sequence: TGTGCCAGCAAAATAGGGACGCGGCTGCGTGAGCAGTTCTTC.

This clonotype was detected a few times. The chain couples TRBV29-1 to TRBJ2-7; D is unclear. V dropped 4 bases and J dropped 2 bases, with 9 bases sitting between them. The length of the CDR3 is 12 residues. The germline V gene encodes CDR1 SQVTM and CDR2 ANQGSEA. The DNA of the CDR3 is TGCAGCGTTGTCGGCGTTACCTACGAGCAGTACTTC. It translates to CSVVGVTYEQYF.

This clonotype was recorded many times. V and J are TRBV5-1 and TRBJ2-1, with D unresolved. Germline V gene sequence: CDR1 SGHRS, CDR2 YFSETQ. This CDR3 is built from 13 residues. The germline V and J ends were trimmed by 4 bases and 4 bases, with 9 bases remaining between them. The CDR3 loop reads CASSQPRYNEQFF. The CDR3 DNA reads TGCGCCAGCAGCCAACCGAGGTACAATGAGCAGTTCTTC. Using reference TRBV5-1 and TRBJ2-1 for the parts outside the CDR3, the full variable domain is KAGVTQTPRYLIKTRGQQVTLSCSPISGHRSVSWYQQTPGQGLQFLFEYFSETQRNKGNFPGRFSGRQFSNSRSEMNVSTLELGDSALYLCASSQPRYNEQFFGPGTRLTVL.

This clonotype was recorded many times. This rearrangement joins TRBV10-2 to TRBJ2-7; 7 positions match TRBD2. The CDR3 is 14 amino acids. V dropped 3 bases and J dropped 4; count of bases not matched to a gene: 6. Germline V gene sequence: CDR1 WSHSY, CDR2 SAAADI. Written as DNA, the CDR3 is TGCGCCAGCAGTGAAGGATGGACTAGTTACGAGCAGTACTTC. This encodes CASSEGWTSYEQYF.

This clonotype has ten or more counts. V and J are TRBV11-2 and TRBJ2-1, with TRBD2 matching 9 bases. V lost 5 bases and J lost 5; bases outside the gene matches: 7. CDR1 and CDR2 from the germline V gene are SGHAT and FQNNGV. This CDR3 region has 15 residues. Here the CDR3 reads CASSHRRTSDNEQFF. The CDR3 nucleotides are TGTGCCAGCAGCCACCGTAGGACTAGCGACAATGAGCAGTTCTTC.

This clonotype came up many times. In DNA form, the CDR3 reads TGTGCCAGCAGCTTACAGCCCGACAATGCATACGAGCAGTACTTC. It translates to CASSLQPDNAYEQYF. The J gene is TRBJ2-7, the V gene TRBV7-6, with D uncertain. V was cut by 2 bases and J by 4 bases, with 15 bases left in between. The CDR3 spans 15 residues. In germline, CDR1 is SGHVS, CDR2 FNYEAQ.

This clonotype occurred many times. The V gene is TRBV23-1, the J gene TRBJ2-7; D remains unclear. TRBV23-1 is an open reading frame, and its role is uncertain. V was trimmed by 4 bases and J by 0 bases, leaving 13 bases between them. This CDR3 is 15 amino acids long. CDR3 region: CASSLQDQVSYEQYF. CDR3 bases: TGCGCCAGCAGTCTCCAAGATCAGGTCTCCTACGAGCAGTACTTC.

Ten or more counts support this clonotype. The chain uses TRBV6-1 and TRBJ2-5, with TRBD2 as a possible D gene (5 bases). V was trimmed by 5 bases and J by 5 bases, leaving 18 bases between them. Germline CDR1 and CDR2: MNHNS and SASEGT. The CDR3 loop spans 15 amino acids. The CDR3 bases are TGTGCCAGCAGTCTGATCGAGGGCGCACGGGAGACCCAGTACTTC. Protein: CASSLIEGARETQYF.

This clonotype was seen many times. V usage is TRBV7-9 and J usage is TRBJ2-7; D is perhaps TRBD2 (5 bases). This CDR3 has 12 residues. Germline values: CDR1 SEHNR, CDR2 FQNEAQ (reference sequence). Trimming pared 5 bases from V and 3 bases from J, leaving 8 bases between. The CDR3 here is CASSPSFYEQYF. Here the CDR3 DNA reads TGTGCCAGCAGCCCTAGCTTCTACGAGCAGTACTTC.

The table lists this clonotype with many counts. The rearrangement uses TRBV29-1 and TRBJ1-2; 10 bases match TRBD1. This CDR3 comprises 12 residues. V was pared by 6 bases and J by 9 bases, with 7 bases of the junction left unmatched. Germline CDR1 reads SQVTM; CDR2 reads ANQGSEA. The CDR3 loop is CSVPDRGDRYTF. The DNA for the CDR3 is TGCAGCGTGCCGGACAGGGGGGATCGCTACACCTTC.

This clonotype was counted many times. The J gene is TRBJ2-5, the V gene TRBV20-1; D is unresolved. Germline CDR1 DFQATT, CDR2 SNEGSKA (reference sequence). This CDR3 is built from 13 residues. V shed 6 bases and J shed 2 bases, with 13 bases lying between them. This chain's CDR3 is CSARFRHQETQYF. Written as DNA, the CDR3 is TGCAGTGCAAGGTTCAGGCATCAAGAGACCCAGTACTTC.

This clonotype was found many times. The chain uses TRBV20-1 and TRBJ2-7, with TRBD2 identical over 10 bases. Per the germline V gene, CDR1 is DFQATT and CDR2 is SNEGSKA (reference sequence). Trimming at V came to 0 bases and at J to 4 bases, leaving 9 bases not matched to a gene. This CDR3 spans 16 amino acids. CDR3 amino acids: CSARDPSGRADYEQYF. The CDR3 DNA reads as TGCAGTGCTAGAGATCCCAGCGGGAGGGCCGATTACGAGCAGTACTTC.

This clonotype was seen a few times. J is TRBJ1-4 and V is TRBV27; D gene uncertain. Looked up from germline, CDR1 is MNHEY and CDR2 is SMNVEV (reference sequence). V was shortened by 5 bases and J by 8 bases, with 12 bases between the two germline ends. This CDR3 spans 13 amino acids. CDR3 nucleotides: TGTGCCAGCAGTGAGGAGGGAAACGAAAAACTGTTTTTT. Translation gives CASSEEGNEKLFF. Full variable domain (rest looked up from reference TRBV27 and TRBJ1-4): EAQVTQNPRYLITVTGKKLTVTCSQNMNHEYMSWYRQDPGLGLRQIYYSMNVEVTDKGDVPEGYKVSRKEKRNFPLILESPSPNQTSLYFCASSEEGNEKLFFGSGTQLSVL.

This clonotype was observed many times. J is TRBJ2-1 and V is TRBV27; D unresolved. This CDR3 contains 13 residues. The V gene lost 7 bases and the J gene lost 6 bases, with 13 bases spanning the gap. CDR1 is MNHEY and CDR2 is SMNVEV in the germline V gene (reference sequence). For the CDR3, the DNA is TGTGCCAGCATTAGTAGAATGAGCAATGAGCAGTTCTTC. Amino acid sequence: CASISRMSNEQFF.

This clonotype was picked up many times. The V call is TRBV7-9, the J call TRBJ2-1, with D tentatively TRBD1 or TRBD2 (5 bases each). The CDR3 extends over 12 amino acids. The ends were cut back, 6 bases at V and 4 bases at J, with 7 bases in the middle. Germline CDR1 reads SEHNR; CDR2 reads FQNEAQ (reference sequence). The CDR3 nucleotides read TGTGCCAGCAGGGGACCTTACAATGAGCAGTTCTTC. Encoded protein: CASRGPYNEQFF. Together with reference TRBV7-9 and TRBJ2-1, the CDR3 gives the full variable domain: DTGVSQNPRHKITKRGQNVTFRCDPISEHNRLYWYRQTLGQGPEFLTYFQNEAQLEKSRLLSDRFSAERPKGSFSTLEIQRTEQGDSAMYLCASRGPYNEQFFGPGTRLTVL.